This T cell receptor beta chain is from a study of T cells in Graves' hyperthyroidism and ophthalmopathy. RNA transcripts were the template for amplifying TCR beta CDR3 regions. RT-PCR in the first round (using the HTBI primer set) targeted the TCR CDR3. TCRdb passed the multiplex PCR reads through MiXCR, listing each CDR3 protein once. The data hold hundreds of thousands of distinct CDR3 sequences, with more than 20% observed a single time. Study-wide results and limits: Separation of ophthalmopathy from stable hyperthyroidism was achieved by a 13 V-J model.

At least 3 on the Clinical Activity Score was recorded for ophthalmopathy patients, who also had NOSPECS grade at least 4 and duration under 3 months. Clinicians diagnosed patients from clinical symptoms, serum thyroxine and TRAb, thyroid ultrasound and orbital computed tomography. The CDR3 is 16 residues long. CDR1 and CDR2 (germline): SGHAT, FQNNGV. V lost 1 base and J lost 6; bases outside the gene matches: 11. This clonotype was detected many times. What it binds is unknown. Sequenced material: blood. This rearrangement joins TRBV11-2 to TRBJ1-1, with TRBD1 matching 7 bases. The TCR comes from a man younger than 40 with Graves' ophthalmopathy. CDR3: CASSLASRTGLPEAFF. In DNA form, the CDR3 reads TGTGCCAGCAGCTTAGCGTCACGGACAGGCCTCCCTGAAGCTTTCTTT. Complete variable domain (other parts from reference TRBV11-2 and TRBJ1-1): EAGVAQSPRYKIIEKRQSVAFWCNPISGHATLYWYQQILGQGPKLLIQFQNNGVVDDSQLPKDRFSAERLKGVDSTLKIQPAKLEDSAVYLCASSLASRTGLPEAFFGQGTRLTVV.